This T cell receptor (beta chain) was found in a study of TIL therapy for anti-PD-1-resistant metastatic lung cancer. Study at large: Tumors had a median PD-L1 proportion score of about 6%.

Sequencing used immunoSEQ v3. Survey-level samples got approximately 2.1 million read pairs; deep-level samples got about 5-6.5 million. Clones were read by immunoSEQ multiplex PCR, and TCRdb kept only the in-frame ones, dropping some. The sample yields about 5,300 clones, roughly 64% seen once. With regard to this clone: Its target is unknown.

Points from the study as a whole: Many TIL product clones were absent from baseline tumor, suggesting clonal contraction.

The CDR3 is 14 amino acids. The V gene's germline CDR1 is LGHNA and CDR2 YNFKEQ. The V and J ends lost 6 bases and 6 bases, in that order; junction bases with no gene match: 4. Regarding time point: pre-treatment sample, taken before nivolumab and TIL therapy. Tumor tissue came from excised metastases, mostly pleural nodules or supraclavicular lymph nodes. Stage 4 NSCLC adults joined between late 2017 and January 2020. The receptor was isolated from a man aged 65 to 85 with non-small cell lung cancer. The V and J genes are TRBV4-2 and TRBJ1-4; 10 bases match TRBD1. The sample was tumor tissue, taken at baseline. CDR3 DNA sequence: TGTGCCAGCAGTCCGGACAGGGGGGATGAAAAACTGTTTTTT. Its translation is CASSPDRGDEKLFF.